This passage covers 22 T cell receptor beta chains from one sample sequenced in a study of shared clonotypes between healthy human individuals. TCRdb's table, derived via immunoSEQ multiplex PCR, lists solely in-frame clones and lacks some. Seen here are about 2.3 million clones, around 93% observed once, and the top ten hold approximately 0.39%. The sample comprised naive CD4+ T cells from PBMCs. Noted subset: CD45RA+ positively selected. These receptors were obtained from a man younger than 30 in good health. Some clones in this sample may be carry-over from other donors' samples.

The V gene is TRBV5-1, the J gene TRBJ2-5, with D perhaps assigned TRBD1 or TRBD2 (5 bases each). Trimming removed 4 bases from V and 0 bases from J, with 7 bases in between. CDR3 size: 13 residues. Germline lookup yields CDR1 SGHRS and CDR2 YFSETQ. CDR3 in DNA: TGCGCCAGCAGCCGGGGACACCAAGAGACCCAGTACTTC. It yields the protein CASSRGHQETQYF. Supplemented by reference TRBV5-1 and TRBJ2-5, the full variable domain reads KAGVTQTPRYLIKTRGQQVTLSCSPISGHRSVSWYQQTPGQGLQFLFEYFSETQRNKGNFPGRFSGRQFSNSRSEMNVSTLELGDSALYLCASSRGHQETQYFGPGTRLLVL.

This clone has a single count. J is TRBJ1-2 and V is TRBV5-6; the D gene is possibly TRBD1 (5 bases). The V end lost 7 bases, the J end lost 4 bases, and 11 bases lay between the germline ends. The CDR3 length is 12 residues. Germline values: CDR1 SGHDT, CDR2 YYEEEE. CDR3 region: CASAQGLYGYTF. CDR3 nucleotide sequence: TGTGCCAGCGCTCAGGGTCTCTATGGCTACACCTTC.

The chain joins TRBV28 to TRBJ1-5, with D maybe TRBD1 (5 bases). The CDR3 spans 15 residues. The V end was cut by 4 bases, the J end by 6 bases, with 16 bases between. CDR1 is MDHEN, CDR2 SYDVKM, per germline. CDR3 nucleotide sequence: TGTGCCAGCAGTTGGTGGCGGGGGGGAAGTCAGCCCCAGCATTTT. It translates to CASSWWRGGSQPQHF.

The chain has TRBV4-3 and TRBJ2-2; no clear D gene. V gave up 3 bases and J gave up 5 bases, with 10 bases separating them. The germline V gene has CDR1 LGHNA and CDR2 YSLEER. This CDR3 is built from 14 residues. This CDR3 is CASSQAYGTGELFF. The CDR3 nucleotides are TGCGCCAGCAGCCAGGCCTACGGGACCGGGGAGCTGTTTTTT.

V and J are TRBV6-5 and TRBJ1-4; D might be TRBD1 (5 bases). The CDR3 runs to 15 residues. V lost 4 bases and J 8 bases, leaving 17 bases between the germline ends. The V gene's germline CDR1 is MNHEY and CDR2 SVGAGI. CDR3 sequence: CASSLRGVGEEKLFF. The CDR3 DNA reads as TGTGCCAGCAGTTTGCGCGGGGTGGGGGAAGAAAAACTGTTTTTT.

Details on this clone: Other DNA sequences in the same sample also yield this CDR3. The V and J genes are TRBV11-2 and TRBJ2-1, with 11 bases matching TRBD2. Germline V lookup: CDR1 SGHAT, CDR2 FQNNGV. CDR3 size: 15 residues. The V gene end was trimmed by 1 base and the J gene end by 4 bases; junction bases not matched to a gene: 0. The chain's CDR3 is CASSLGTSGYNEQFF. Written as DNA, the CDR3 is TGTGCCAGCAGCTTAGGGACTAGCGGGTACAATGAGCAGTTCTTC.

The chain joins TRBV6-5 to TRBJ1-3; D is unclear. V lost 6 bases and J 0 bases, leaving 9 bases between the germline ends. Germline assignment: CDR1 MNHEY and CDR2 SVGAGI. CDR3 length equals 14 residues. The CDR3 loop is CASRKPSSGNTIYF. The CDR3 DNA follows: TGTGCCAGCAGGAAACCCAGCTCTGGAAACACCATATATTTT.

The V call is TRBV30, the J call TRBJ2-7; D remains ambiguous. CDR3 length: 14 residues. Trimming took off 0 bases at V and 2 bases at J, with 11 bases between the two ends. Looked up from germline, CDR1 is GTSNPN and CDR2 is SVGIG (reference sequence). This chain's CDR3 is CAWSVGSPPYEQYF. CDR3 coding DNA: TGTGCCTGGAGTGTGGGGTCACCACCCTACGAGCAGTACTTC.

The chain combines TRBV15 with TRBJ2-2, with TRBD2 as a possible D gene (6 bases). The V gene lost 1 base and the J gene lost 0 bases, with 9 bases spanning the gap. Germline V CDR1 and CDR2: LNHNV, YYDKDF (reference sequence). The CDR3 consists of 16 residues. The CDR3 region is CATSRARDSNTGELFF. The CDR3 bases are TGTGCCACCAGCAGAGCGCGGGACTCGAACACCGGGGAGCTGTTTTTT.

V gene TRBV28 combines with J gene TRBJ1-1, with unresolved D. The CDR3 is 12 amino acids. The germline CDR1 and CDR2 sequences are MDHEN and SYDVKM. The V end lost 5 bases, the J end lost 11 bases, and 15 bases lay between the germline ends. The CDR3 nucleotides are TGTGCCAGCAGTCGACCAGGTGCGGGCGCTTTCTTT. Its protein is CASSRPGAGAFF.

The chain is built from TRBV5-4 and TRBJ2-3; D uncertain. CDR3 length: 14 amino acids. Trimming removed 4 bases at V and 5 bases at J, with 14 bases between. The germline gives CDR1 SGHNT, CDR2 YYREEE (reference sequence). CDR3 coding DNA: TGTGCCAGCAGCCGGAAGCAAGTTGGAGATACGCAGTATTTT. Its protein is CASSRKQVGDTQYF.

A single count supports this clone. V gene TRBV27 combines with J gene TRBJ2-5, with 7 nucleotides matching TRBD2. The CDR3 is made up of 15 amino acids. V trimming: 0 bases; J trimming: 4 bases; junction bases outside the gene matches: 5. Looked up from germline, CDR1 is MNHEY and CDR2 is SMNVEV (reference sequence). CDR3 bases: TGTGCCAGCAGTTTATCGCGCGGGGGAGTAGAGACCCAGTACTTC. It yields the protein CASSLSRGGVETQYF.

This chain links TRBV11-2 with TRBJ2-2, with D perhaps TRBD1 (6 bases). Deletions cut 5 bases from V and 2 bases from J, with 18 bases between. Germline values: CDR1 SGHAT, CDR2 FQNNGV. The CDR3 is made up of 17 amino acids. CDR3 in DNA: TGTGCCAGCAGCGCCCGGGACACCATTTTCAACACCGGGGAGCTGTTTTTT. It is translated as CASSARDTIFNTGELFF.

The chain recombines TRBV27 with TRBJ2-7, with D possibly being TRBD1 (5 bases). Germline V gene data show CDR1 as MNHEY and CDR2 as SMNVEV (reference sequence). The CDR3 totals 14 residues. V gave up 5 bases and J gave up 1 base, with 12 bases separating them. The CDR3 nucleotides are TGTGCCAGCAGTGTGACAGTGGGGTCCTACGAGCAGTACTTC. It encodes CASSVTVGSYEQYF.

This chain links TRBV10-3 with TRBJ2-1; TRBD1 or TRBD2 may be the D gene (6 bases each). V shed 0 bases and J shed 6 bases, with 15 bases lying between them. The CDR3 loop spans 16 amino acids. CDR1 and CDR2 (germline): ENHRY, SYGVKD. For the CDR3, the DNA is TGTGCCATCAGTGAGTCGGGAAGAGGAGGGGGCAATGAGCAGTTCTTC. This encodes CAISESGRGGGNEQFF.

This chain links TRBV10-2 with TRBJ2-1; 16 bases are a match to TRBD2. V shed 6 bases and J 12 bases; nucleotides not matched to a gene: 17. This CDR3 has 18 residues. The germline gives CDR1 WSHSY, CDR2 SAAADI. CDR3 DNA: TGCGCCAGCAGGCCCGGGACTAGCGGGAGGGGGTTTGTCGTGGGGCAGTTCTTC. This translates into CASRPGTSGRGFVVGQFF.

J is TRBJ2-5 and V is TRBV5-1, with D uncertain. Judging by the DNA end, TRBJ2-7 fits better; the J call may be wrong. Germline V gene data show CDR1 as SGHRS and CDR2 as YFSETQ. CDR3 length equals 15 residues. The CDR3, as DNA: TGCGCCAGCAGCCCTACAAGGACCGATTTCGGCGAGCAGTACTTC. As protein: CASSPTRTDFGEQYF.

The V call is TRBV4-2, the J call TRBJ2-5, with 13 positions matching TRBD2. V gave up 3 bases and J gave up 5 bases; unmatched junction bases: 9. Germline CDR1 reads LGHNA; CDR2 reads YNFKEQ. This CDR3 is 17 amino acids long. CDR3 in DNA: TGTGCCAGCAGCCAGGACGGGACTAGCGGGATGTACGAGACCCAGTACTTC. Its translation is CASSQDGTSGMYETQYF.

In its sample, this clone was seen once. This sample includes further DNA sequences coding for the same CDR3. The rearrangement links TRBV7-2 to TRBJ2-5; TRBD1 is a possible D gene (5 bases). V lost 3 bases and J lost 4, with 6 bases in between. Looked up from germline, CDR1 is SGHTA and CDR2 is FQGNSA. This CDR3 is 12 amino acids long. CDR3 amino acids: CASSLGLETQYF. Here the CDR3 DNA reads TGTGCCAGCAGCTTGGGGCTAGAGACCCAGTACTTC.

This chain links TRBV5-6 with TRBJ2-1; D perhaps matches TRBD2 (5 bases). Germline loops: CDR1 SGHDT, CDR2 YYEEEE. V lost 0 bases and J 7 bases, leaving 17 bases between the germline ends. The CDR3 is 16 residues long. In DNA, the CDR3 is TGTGCCAGCAGCTTGGATGTCGCTAGCCAATTTAATGAGCAGTTCTTC. It yields the protein CASSLDVASQFNEQFF.

The genes are TRBV7-9 and TRBJ1-1; no definite D call. Germline V CDR1 and CDR2: SEHNR, FQNEAQ (reference sequence). The CDR3 totals 13 residues. V lost 7 bases, J lost 2 bases, and 11 bases lay in between. The CDR3 loop is CASTNRQNTEAFF. The CDR3 DNA follows: TGTGCCAGCACCAACCGACAAAACACTGAAGCTTTCTTT.

The rearrangement joins TRBV4-3 to TRBJ1-4; TRBD1 aligns across 9 bases. Trimming took 2 bases from V and 11 from J; bases not matched to a gene: 9. The CDR3 consists of 15 residues. Germline-derived CDR1 and CDR2 are LGHNA and YSLEER. The CDR3 sequence: CASSQQGQGTSKLFF. The CDR3 nucleotides are TGCGCCAGCAGCCAACAGGGACAGGGCACGAGTAAACTGTTTTTT.